Presented here are 18 T cell receptor beta chains from one specimen sequenced in a study of blood T cells in healthy people across ages. A second PCR of roughly 7 to 11 cycles used a sample-barcoded 5' primer and a J-beta primer mix. Each CDR3 protein gets one entry after TCRdb re-called the 5' RACE reads with MiXCR. The table shows fewer than 900,000 distinct CDR3 sequences, with 43% occurring only once. The sequenced sample was blood. The receptor source for this set is a woman in her sixties or seventies in good health.

The chain uses TRBV29-1 and TRBJ2-5; 12 bases are a match to TRBD1. V lost 6 bases, J lost 11 bases, and 7 bases stayed unmatched. This CDR3 is 12 amino acids long. CDR1 and CDR2 from the germline V gene are SQVTM and ANQGSEA. Written as DNA, the CDR3 is TGCAGCGTGGGACAGGGGGCGCGTGAGCAGTACTTC. It translates to CSVGQGAREQYF.

For the CDR3, the DNA is TGTGCCAGCAGCGTTCAGGAGGGCAATGAGCAGTACTTC. It is translated as CASSVQEGNEQYF. The chain joins TRBV9 to TRBJ2-5; D is perhaps TRBD2 (6 bases). This CDR3 is built from 13 residues. Germline values: CDR1 SGDLS, CDR2 YYNGEE. The ends were cut back, 2 bases at V and 11 bases at J, with 16 bases in the middle.

There are many counts of this clonotype. The genes are TRBV29-1 and TRBJ2-7; D is ambiguous. The CDR3 runs 12 residues. Trimming took 5 bases from V and 2 from J, leaving 10 bases between them. Germline assignment: CDR1 SQVTM and CDR2 ANQGSEA. In DNA form, the CDR3 reads TGCAGCGTTCTCCATTCAACCTACGAGCAGTACTTC. Encoded protein: CSVLHSTYEQYF.

The chain links TRBV18 to TRBJ1-4; D gene unclear. Germline CDR1 reads KGHSH; CDR2 reads LQKENI. V was pared by 3 bases and J by 6 bases, with 8 bases between. This CDR3 region has 13 residues. The CDR3: CASSPRGDEKLFF. The CDR3 coding sequence is TGTGCCAGCTCACCCCGCGGGGATGAAAAACTGTTTTTT.

This clonotype was picked up a small number of times. The rearrangement links TRBV6-2 or TRBV6-3 to TRBJ1-5; D is uncertain. The CDR3 consists of 16 residues. V gave up 2 bases and J gave up 2 bases, with 13 bases separating them. Germline V gene data show CDR1 as MNHEY and CDR2 as SVGEGT. As DNA, the CDR3 is TGTGCCAGCAGTTACGACCCGGGATCAGGCAATCAGCCCCAGCATTTT. Protein sequence: CASSYDPGSGNQPQHF.

This clonotype showed up just a few times. This sequence joins TRBV12-3 or TRBV12-4 and TRBJ2-4; a weak D match, TRBD1 (6 bases). V lost 6 bases and J lost 9, with 18 bases in between. This CDR3 is 14 amino acids long. In nucleotides, the CDR3 is TGTGCCAGCAGCAAAAACACAGGGTGGAGCATTCAGTACTTC. Amino acid sequence: CASSKNTGWSIQYF.

The chain uses TRBV9 and TRBJ1-4, with no clear D. Germline CDR1 reads SGDLS; CDR2 reads YYNGEE. V gave up 4 bases and J gave up 8 bases, with 21 bases separating them. The CDR3 is made up of 16 amino acids. This chain's CDR3 is CASSRLGDGRKEKLFF. The CDR3 coding sequence is TGTGCCAGCAGCAGACTCGGAGACGGACGTAAGGAAAAACTGTTTTTT. Variable domain in full (rest from reference TRBV9 and TRBJ1-4): DSGVTQTPKHLITATGQRVTLRCSPRSGDLSVYWYQQSLDQGLQFLIQYYNGEERAKGNILERFSAQQFPDLHSELNLSSLELGDSALYFCASSRLGDGRKEKLFFGSGTQLSVL.

The V and J genes are TRBV10-3 and TRBJ1-2; D possibly corresponds to TRBD1 (5 bases). CDR1 and CDR2 (germline): ENHRY, SYGVKD. Trimming removed 2 bases at V and 8 bases at J, with 15 bases between. CDR3 length equals 14 residues. DNA for the CDR3: TGTGCCATCAGTGAGGCGACACAGGCAGGGGGCTACACCTTC. It encodes CAISEATQAGGYTF.

This chain connects TRBV3-1 to TRBJ2-3, with 10 bases aligning to TRBD2. This CDR3 is 16 amino acids long. V lost 3 bases to trimming and J lost 2 bases; unmatched junction nucleotides: 5. In germline, CDR1 is LGHDT, CDR2 YNNKEL (reference sequence). CDR3 loop: CASSQFLAGDTDTQYF. CDR3 in DNA: TGTGCCAGCAGCCAGTTCCTAGCGGGGGACACAGATACGCAGTATTTT.

A single count supports this clonotype. The J gene is TRBJ2-1, the V gene TRBV4-3, with 7 bases identical to TRBD1. Germline V gene data show CDR1 as LGHNA and CDR2 as YSLEER. The trim removed 3 bases at V and 9 bases at J, leaving 2 bases unmatched. The CDR3 covers 12 residues. CDR3 sequence (DNA): TGCGCCAGCAGCCAGACAGGGAGTGAGCAGTTCTTC. Protein: CASSQTGSEQFF.

The CDR3 is CSALKTGRSGYTF. CDR3 bases: TGCAGTGCTCTAAAGACAGGGAGAAGCGGCTACACCTTC. V usage is TRBV20-1 and J usage is TRBJ1-2; 7 bases agree with TRBD1. Per germline, CDR1 DFQATT and CDR2 SNEGSKA (reference sequence). With 5 bases clipped from V and 8 bases from J, the junction kept 11 bases outside the gene matches. The CDR3 length is 13 residues.

The CDR3 protein is CASRYLGQDYNTGELFF. CDR3 in DNA: TGTGCCAGCAGATACTTGGGACAGGACTATAACACCGGGGAGCTGTTTTTT. This rearrangement joins TRBV28 to TRBJ2-2; 8 bases agree with TRBD1. J lost 2 bases, V lost 6 bases, and 11 bases had no gene match. Germline V gene lookup returns CDR1 MDHEN and CDR2 SYDVKM. This CDR3 has 17 residues.

This clonotype was observed many times. The chain links TRBV11-2 to TRBJ1-1; D remains ambiguous. CDR1 and CDR2 from the germline V gene are SGHAT and FQNNGV. With 6 bases removed from V and 1 base from J, the gap between germline ends came to 9 bases. The CDR3 totals 13 residues. The CDR3 protein is CASSSTRNTEAFF. The DNA of the CDR3 is TGTGCCAGCAGTTCCACGAGGAACACTGAAGCTTTCTTT. Using reference TRBV11-2 and TRBJ1-1 for the parts outside the CDR3, the full variable domain is EAGVAQSPRYKIIEKRQSVAFWCNPISGHATLYWYQQILGQGPKLLIQFQNNGVVDDSQLPKDRFSAERLKGVDSTLKIQPAKLEDSAVYLCASSSTRNTEAFFGQGTRLTVV.

This clonotype has just one count. A much bigger clone sits one base away, suggesting this may be a read error. The DNA for the CDR3 is TGTGCCAGCAGCAGACCAGCGGACTACAATGAGCAGTTCTTC. This encodes CASSRPADYNEQFF. The chain uses TRBV27 and TRBJ2-1; perhaps TRBD2 as D (5 bases). The V gene's germline CDR1 is MNHEY and CDR2 SMNVEV (reference sequence). The CDR3 loop spans 14 amino acids. V lost 6 bases and J 3 bases, leaving 12 bases between the germline ends.

This clonotype was observed a handful of times. The rearrangement joins TRBV5-1 to TRBJ2-7; TRBD2 agrees at 7 bases. The ends lost 4 bases at V and 6 bases at J; junction bases unmatched: 10. Germline V lookup: CDR1 SGHRS, CDR2 YFSETQ. This CDR3 spans 14 amino acids. Here the CDR3 reads CASSQQRGGIEQYF. The CDR3 DNA is TGCGCCAGCAGCCAGCAACGGGGAGGGATCGAGCAGTACTTC.

This clonotype was observed a single time. The chain couples TRBV7-9 to TRBJ2-1; TRBD2 agrees at 10 bases. Germline V CDR1 and CDR2: SEHNR, FQNEAQ (reference sequence). The CDR3 runs 15 residues. After removal of 1 base from V and 7 bases from J, the junction contained 4 bases not matched to a gene. The CDR3 nucleotides are TGTGCCAGCAGCTTAGGAGCGGGAGGGCCGAATGAGCAGTTCTTC. Translating it yields CASSLGAGGPNEQFF.

The V gene is TRBV9, the J gene TRBJ2-1, with TRBD2 matching 14 bases. Germline V gene sequence: CDR1 SGDLS, CDR2 YYNGEE. V lost 3 bases, J lost 9 bases, and 14 bases stayed unmatched. CDR3 length: 18 amino acids. CDR3 region: CASSAQIPGLAGVGEQFF. CDR3 bases: TGTGCCAGCAGCGCCCAAATCCCGGGACTAGCGGGAGTGGGTGAGCAGTTCTTC.

This sequence joins TRBV20-1 and TRBJ2-7, with TRBD1 matching 9 bases. The CDR3 contains 16 residues. The junction had 11 bases not matched to a gene; V was cut back by 3 bases and J by 2 bases. Germline CDR1 reads DFQATT; CDR2 reads SNEGSKA (reference sequence). The CDR3 loop is CSASGAGTGYPYEQYF. As DNA, the CDR3 is TGCAGTGCTAGTGGGGCCGGGACAGGGTACCCCTACGAGCAGTACTTC.